Listed below are T cell receptor beta chains from one sample, sequenced in a study of T cells after posttransplantation cyclophosphamide. Sequencing was performed with immunoSEQ multiplex PCR; in TCRdb, only in-frame clones are kept and a portion is missing. The table lists fewer than 25,000 clones, 97% of them singletons. Sequencing was done on a sample of naive CD4+ T cells sorted from PBMCs. These receptors originate from a man aged 50 or older in good health, CMV-negative, and a related stem cell transplant donor. Both conserved end residues are part of each CDR3. The D gene is left open where the match is weak. Clone size is given for some rows only: seen once, a few or many times, or a class if the clone is expanded.

J gene | V gene | clone size | CDR3 length | D gene | CDR3 protein | CDR3 DNA
TRBJ1-2 | TRBV28 | - | 19 | TRBD1 | CASSLSPPWDRGRRYGYTF | TGTGCCAGCAGTTTAAGCCCCCCCTGGGACAGGGGGCGTCGCTATGGCTACACCTTC
TRBJ1-2 | TRBV5-1 | - | 14 | TRBD1 | CASSFGQGSSGYTF | TGCGCCAGCAGCTTCGGACAGGGAAGCAGTGGCTACACCTTC
TRBJ2-3 | TRBV19 | - | 13 | - | CASRRTTTDTQYF | TGTGCCAGTAGAAGGACAACCACAGATACGCAGTATTTT
TRBJ2-3 | TRBV27 | - | 14 | TRBD1 | CASSWDSPTDTQYF | TGTGCCAGCAGTTGGGACAGCCCCACAGATACGCAGTATTTT
TRBJ2-3 | TRBV7-9 | - | 16 | TRBD2 | CASSGSGREGRDTQYF | TGTGCCAGCAGCGGGTCGGGGCGGGAGGGCAGAGATACGCAGTATTTT
TRBJ2-7 | TRBV5-4 | - | 16 | - | CASSPRGGAWPGEQYF | TGTGCCAGCAGCCCCAGGGGCGGAGCTTGGCCTGGCGAGCAGTACTTC
TRBJ2-6 | TRBV29-1 | once | 15 | TRBD1 | CSVGTGLSGANVLTF | TGCAGCGTCGGGACAGGACTATCTGGGGCCAACGTCCTGACTTTC
TRBJ1-2 | TRBV11-2 | - | 14 | TRBD1 | CVSSFGQDYYGYTF | TGTGTCAGCAGCTTCGGACAGGACTACTATGGCTACACCTTC
TRBJ1-2 | TRBV5-5 | - | 14 | - | CASSRQGLPDGYTF | TGTGCCAGCAGCCGCCAGGGGCTCCCGGATGGCTACACCTTC
TRBJ2-2 | TRBV2 | - | 12 | - | CASSDVLAELFF | TGTGCCAGCAGTGACGTGCTAGCGGAGCTGTTTTTT
TRBJ2-1 | TRBV2 | - | 11 | - | CASSPTGYEFF | TGTGCCAGCAGTCCGACAGGCTATGAGTTCTTC
TRBJ1-4 | TRBV5-1 | - | 15 | TRBD1 | CASSDRRQGEAGLFF | TGCGCCAGCAGCGACCGTCGACAGGGGGAGGCCGGCCTGTTTTTT
TRBJ1-5 | TRBV10-3 | few | 12 | - | CAISTSNQPQHF | TGTGCCATCAGTACATCCAATCAGCCCCAGCATTTT
TRBJ2-7 | TRBV5-1 | - | 15 | TRBD1 | CASSSRQGSSYEQYF | TGCGCCAGCAGCTCCCGACAGGGGAGCTCCTACGAGCAGTACTTC
TRBJ2-5 | TRBV9 | - | 14 | TRBD1 | CASSVAGGTETQYF | TGTGCCAGCAGCGTTGCAGGGGGTACGGAGACCCAGTACTTC
TRBJ1-1 | TRBV4-1 | - | 14 | - | CASSQDSGSRRAFF | TGCGCCAGCAGCCAAGATTCGGGGAGCCGCCGAGCTTTCTTT
TRBJ1-4 | TRBV6-6 | - | 15 | - | CASSYDRRKGEKLFF | TGTGCCAGCAGTTACGACAGGAGAAAAGGTGAAAAACTGTTTTTT
TRBJ2-2 | TRBV5-4 | - | 12 | - | CASTLPGGELFF | TGTGCCAGCACCCTTCCGGGAGGGGAGCTGTTTTTT
TRBJ1-4 | TRBV5-5 | few | 16 | TRBD1 | CASSTTGGLANEKLFF | TGTGCCAGCAGCACGACAGGGGGCCTTGCTAATGAAAAACTGTTTTTT
TRBJ1-3 | TRBV2 | - | 16 | - | CASSAEGVILGNTIYF | TGTGCCAGCAGTGCAGAAGGGGTTATCCTTGGAAACACCATATATTTT
TRBJ1-1 | TRBV7-3 | - | 12 | - | CASSREAGRAFF | TGTGCCAGCAGCCGGGAGGCGGGGAGGGCTTTCTTT
TRBJ2-7 | TRBV6-5 | - | 14 | TRBD1 | CASTGTGVSYEQYF | TGTGCCAGCACCGGGACAGGGGTCTCCTACGAGCAGTACTTC
TRBJ2-7 | TRBV2 | - | 12 | - | CASSPTRNEQYF | TGTGCCAGCAGTCCAACGCGGAACGAGCAGTACTTC
TRBJ1-1 | TRBV5-1 | - | 14 | - | CASSRGAIDTEAFF | TGCGCCAGCAGCCGGGGGGCCATAGACACTGAAGCTTTCTTT
TRBJ2-3 | TRBV11-2 | - | 15 | TRBD2 | CASSSLAGNTDTQYF | TGTGCCAGCAGCTCCCTAGCGGGTAACACAGATACGCAGTATTTT
TRBJ1-2 | TRBV5-1 | - | 13 | - | CASSLQGYNGYTF | TGCGCCAGCAGTCTACAGGGATACAATGGCTACACCTTC
TRBJ1-5 | TRBV6-5 | once | 16 | TRBD1 | CASSSPRTGGDQPQHF | TGTGCCAGCAGTTCGCCCCGGACAGGGGGAGATCAGCCCCAGCATTTT
TRBJ2-1 | TRBV19 | - | 15 | - | CASSRQGGNPNEQFF | TGTGCCAGTAGTAGACAGGGAGGTAACCCCAATGAGCAGTTCTTC
TRBJ1-5 | TRBV6-5 | - | 15 | - | CASSRARYSNQPQHF | TGTGCCAGCAGTCGAGCCCGGTATAGCAATCAGCCCCAGCATTTT
TRBJ1-1 | TRBV10-1 | - | 19 | - | CASSDGLYRVSSGNTEAFF | TGCGCCAGCAGTGATGGGTTGTACAGGGTGAGTTCGGGGAACACTGAAGCTTTCTTT
TRBJ2-7 | TRBV7-2 | - | 12 | - | CASSLIEGEQYF | TGTGCCAGCAGCTTAATTGAGGGCGAGCAGTACTTC
TRBJ1-6 | TRBV11-2 | - | 15 | - | CASSPGGLSNSPLHF | TGTGCCAGCAGCCCGGGAGGCCTCAGTAATTCACCCCTCCACTTT
TRBJ1-1 | TRBV5-4 | - | 13 | - | CAGSLTPRAEAFF | TGTGCCGGCAGCTTGACGCCGCGTGCTGAGGCTTTCTTT
TRBJ2-5 | TRBV7-7 | - | 16 | - | CASSFARGIGEETQYF | TGTGCCAGCAGCTTCGCTAGGGGAATAGGAGAGGAGACCCAGTACTTC
TRBJ2-7 | TRBV2 | - | 13 | - | CASATRREDEQYF | TGTGCCAGCGCTACCAGGCGGGAAGACGAGCAGTACTTC
TRBJ2-3 | TRBV19 | once | 17 | TRBD1 | CASSQLGQGLPTDTQYF | TGTGCCAGTAGCCAACTCGGACAGGGCTTACCCACAGATACGCAGTATTTT
TRBJ1-5 | TRBV2 | - | 13 | TRBD1 | CASSVEGAVPQHF | TGTGCCAGCAGCGTAGAGGGGGCGGTGCCCCAGCATTTT
TRBJ1-5 | TRBV4-3 | - | 13 | - | CASSQDQSQPQHF | TGCGCCAGCAGCCAAGATCAAAGCCAGCCCCAGCATTTT
TRBJ2-6 | TRBV30 | - | 16 | - | CAWSVLNRAGANVLTF | TGTGCCTGGAGTGTACTGAACAGGGCCGGGGCCAACGTCCTGACTTTC
TRBJ1-3 | TRBV18 | - | 16 | TRBD1 | CASSPYGTVDGNTIYF | TGTGCCAGCTCACCTTACGGGACAGTGGACGGAAACACCATATATTTT
TRBJ2-7 | TRBV6-6 | once | 14 | TRBD2 | CASSSGGGGNEQYF | TGTGCCAGCAGTTCAGGCGGGGGTGGGAACGAGCAGTACTTC
TRBJ1-5 | TRBV27 | - | 14 | - | CASSPTVSNQPQHF | TGTGCCAGCAGTCCGACAGTTAGCAATCAGCCCCAGCATTTT
TRBJ1-1 | TRBV7-8 | - | 13 | - | CASSATRNTEAFF | TGTGCCAGCAGCGCCACAAGGAACACTGAAGCTTTCTTT
TRBJ2-5 | TRBV5-1 | - | 14 | - | CASSGGTAQETQYF | TGCGCCAGCAGCGGCGGGACGGCCCAAGAGACCCAGTACTTC
TRBJ2-7 | TRBV18 | - | 14 | - | CASSPGTRSYEQYF | TGTGCCAGCTCACCAGGGACTCGCTCCTACGAGCAGTACTTC
TRBJ2-5 | TRBV7-9 | - | 17 | - | CASSHSPFGAKKETQYF | TGTGCCAGCAGCCACTCCCCCTTTGGGGCAAAGAAAGAGACCCAGTACTTC
TRBJ1-1 | TRBV4-1 | - | 16 | TRBD1 | CASSRGTGELNTEAFF | TGCGCCAGCAGCCGGGGGACAGGGGAGCTGAACACTGAAGCTTTCTTT
TRBJ2-7 | TRBV5-1 | - | 14 | TRBD1 | CASSLQGISDEQYF | TGCGCCAGCAGCTTACAGGGGATCAGCGACGAGCAGTACTTC
TRBJ2-5 | TRBV7-2 | - | 12 | - | CASSLFLETQYF | TGTGCCAGCAGCTTATTTCTCGAGACCCAGTACTTC
TRBJ2-1 | TRBV9 | - | 21 | - | CASSVVGLSGPRKYSYNEQFF | TGTGCCAGCAGCGTAGTCGGTCTCAGCGGGCCTCGGAAATACTCCTACAATGAGCAGTTCTTC
TRBJ2-7 | TRBV27 | - | 13 | - | CASSRRQAYEQYF | TGTGCCAGCAGTCGTAGACAGGCCTACGAGCAGTACTTC
TRBJ2-3 | TRBV7-8 | - | 14 | TRBD1 | CASNRDRGGDTQYF | TGTGCCAGCAATCGGGACAGGGGCGGGGATACGCAGTATTTT
TRBJ1-1 | TRBV2 | - | 13 | - | CASSLGPGAEAFF | TGTGCCAGCAGCCTGGGACCAGGGGCTGAAGCTTTCTTT
TRBJ1-1 | TRBV6-6 | - | 12 | - | CASSYADTEAFF | TGTGCCAGCAGTTACGCGGACACTGAAGCTTTCTTT
TRBJ2-1 | TRBV7-3 | - | 16 | TRBD2 | CASSVAGTSGDNEQFF | TGTGCCAGCAGCGTCGCCGGGACTAGCGGTGACAATGAGCAGTTCTTC
TRBJ1-4 | TRBV19 | few | 18 | - | CASSVLWGLSTTNEKLFF | TGTGCCAGTAGTGTCCTCTGGGGGCTGTCAACAACTAATGAAAAACTGTTTTTT
TRBJ2-1 | TRBV7-3 | - | 17 | TRBD2 | CASSLGVLAGRNNEQFF | TGTGCCAGCAGCTTAGGAGTTCTAGCGGGCAGGAACAATGAGCAGTTCTTC